A single TCR beta chain is shown here with its context. This sample was included in a study of OX40 agonist ivuxolimab in advanced cancers. At the level of the study: Participants averaged approximately 60 years of age (range roughly 23 to 85) and were 82.7% male. Of the participants, under 50% had some prior anti-PD-1, anti-PD-L1 or anti-CTLA-4 therapy, which was allowed.

Germline V gene data show CDR1 as SGHRS and CDR2 as YFSETQ. This CDR3 is built from 16 residues. V gave up 4 bases and J gave up 2 bases; unmatched junction bases: 10. Measured with immunoSEQ multiplex PCR; TCRdb has only the in-frame clones, and not every one. The sample contains around 69,000 clones, 83% of which appear only once. Material: CD4+ or CD8+ T cells sorted from blood, obtained in a trial of the OX40 agonist ivuxolimab. The chain employs TRBV5-1 and TRBJ2-3; 7 bases agree with TRBD1. This clonotype was obtained from an adult with an advanced solid tumor such as melanoma, head and neck, liver or kidney cancer. In DNA, the CDR3 is TGCGCCAGCAGCAAAAGCCGGGACAGATACACAGATACGCAGTATTTT. Translated: CASSKSRDRYTDTQYF.